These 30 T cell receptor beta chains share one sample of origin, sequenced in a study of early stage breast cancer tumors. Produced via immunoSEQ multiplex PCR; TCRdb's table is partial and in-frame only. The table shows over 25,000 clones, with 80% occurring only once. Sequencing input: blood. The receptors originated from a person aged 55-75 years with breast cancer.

The CDR3 bases are TGTGCCAGCAGTGTCCTAAGCGGGAACTCCTTCTACGAGCAGTACTTC. As protein: CASSVLSGNSFYEQYF. V and J are TRBV2 and TRBJ2-7, with 7 positions matching TRBD2. Germline V lookup: CDR1 SNHLY, CDR2 FYNNEI. J lost 3 bases, V lost 4 bases, and 12 bases had no gene match. CDR3 length: 16 amino acids.

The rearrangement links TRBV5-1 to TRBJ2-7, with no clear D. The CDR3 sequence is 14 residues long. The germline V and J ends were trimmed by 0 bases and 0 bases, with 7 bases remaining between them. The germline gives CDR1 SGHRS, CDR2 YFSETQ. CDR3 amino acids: CASSLDSTSYEQYF. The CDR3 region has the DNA TGCGCCAGCAGCTTGGACAGCACCTCCTACGAGCAGTACTTC. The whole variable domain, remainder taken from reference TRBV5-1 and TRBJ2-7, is KAGVTQTPRYLIKTRGQQVTLSCSPISGHRSVSWYQQTPGQGLQFLFEYFSETQRNKGNFPGRFSGRQFSNSRSEMNVSTLELGDSALYLCASSLDSTSYEQYFGPGTRLTVT.

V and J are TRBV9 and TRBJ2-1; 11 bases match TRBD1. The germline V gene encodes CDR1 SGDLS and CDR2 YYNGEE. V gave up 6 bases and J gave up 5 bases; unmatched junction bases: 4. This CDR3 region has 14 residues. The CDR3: CASTPGQGDNEQFF. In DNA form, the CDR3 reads TGTGCCAGCACACCGGGACAGGGGGACAATGAGCAGTTCTTC.

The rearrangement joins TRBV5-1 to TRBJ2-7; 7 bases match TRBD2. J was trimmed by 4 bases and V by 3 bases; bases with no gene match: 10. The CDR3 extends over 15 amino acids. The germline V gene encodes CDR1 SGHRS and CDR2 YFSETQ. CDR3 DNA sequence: TGCGCCAGCAGCTCCCATGGACTAGAAGGTTACGAGCAGTACTTC. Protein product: CASSSHGLEGYEQYF.

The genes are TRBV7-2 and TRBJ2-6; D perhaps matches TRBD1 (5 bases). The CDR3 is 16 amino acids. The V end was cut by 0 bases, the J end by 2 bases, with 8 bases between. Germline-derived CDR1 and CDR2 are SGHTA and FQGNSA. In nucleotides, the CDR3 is TGTGCCAGCAGCTTAGCCCAGGGCACTGGGGCCAACGTCCTGACTTTC. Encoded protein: CASSLAQGTGANVLTF.

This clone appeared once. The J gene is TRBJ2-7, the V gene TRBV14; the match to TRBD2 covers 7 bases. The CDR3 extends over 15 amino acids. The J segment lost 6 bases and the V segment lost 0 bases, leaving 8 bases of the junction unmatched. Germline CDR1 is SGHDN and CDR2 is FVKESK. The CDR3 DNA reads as TGTGCCAGCAGCCAAGAGGGCCGGGACTATGGCGAGCAGTACTTC. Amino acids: CASSQEGRDYGEQYF.

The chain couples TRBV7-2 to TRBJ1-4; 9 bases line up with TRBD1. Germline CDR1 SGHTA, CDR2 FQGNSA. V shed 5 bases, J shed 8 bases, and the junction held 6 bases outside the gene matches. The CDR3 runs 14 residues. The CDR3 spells CASSQGQGSEKLFF. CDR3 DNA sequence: TGTGCCAGCAGCCAGGGACAGGGTAGCGAAAAACTGTTTTTT.

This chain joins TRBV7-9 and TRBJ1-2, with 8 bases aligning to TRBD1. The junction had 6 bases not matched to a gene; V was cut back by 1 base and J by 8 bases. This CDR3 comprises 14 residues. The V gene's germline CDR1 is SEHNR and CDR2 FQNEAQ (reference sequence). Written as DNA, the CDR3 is TGTGCCAGCAGCTTAGAAGGGACAGGTGGCGGCTACACCTTC. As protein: CASSLEGTGGGYTF.

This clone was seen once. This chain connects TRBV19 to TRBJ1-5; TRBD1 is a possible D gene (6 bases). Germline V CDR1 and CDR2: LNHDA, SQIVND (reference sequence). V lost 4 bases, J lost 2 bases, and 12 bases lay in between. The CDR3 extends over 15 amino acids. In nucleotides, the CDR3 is TGTGCCAGTAGTAGCGGGGGGGCAGGCAATCAGCCCCAGCATTTT. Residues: CASSSGGAGNQPQHF.

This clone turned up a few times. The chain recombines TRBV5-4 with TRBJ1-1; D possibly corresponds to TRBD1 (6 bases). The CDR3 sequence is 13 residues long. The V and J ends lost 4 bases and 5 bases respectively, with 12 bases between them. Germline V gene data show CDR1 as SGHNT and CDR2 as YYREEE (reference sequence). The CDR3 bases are TGTGCCAGCAGCCGACAGGCTGGGACTGAAGCTTTCTTT. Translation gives CASSRQAGTEAFF.

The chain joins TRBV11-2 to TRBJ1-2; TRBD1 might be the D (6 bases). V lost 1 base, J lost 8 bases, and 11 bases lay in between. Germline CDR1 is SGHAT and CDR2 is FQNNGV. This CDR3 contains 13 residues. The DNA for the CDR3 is TGTGCCAGCAGCTTAGGGCCAGGGGAGGGCTACACCTTC. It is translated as CASSLGPGEGYTF.

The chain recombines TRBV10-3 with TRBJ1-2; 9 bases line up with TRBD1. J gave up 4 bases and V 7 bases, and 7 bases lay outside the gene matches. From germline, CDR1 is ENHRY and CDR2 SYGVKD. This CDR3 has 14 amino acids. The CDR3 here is CAITGQGSVYGYTF. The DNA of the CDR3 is TGTGCCATCACTGGACAGGGGAGCGTCTATGGCTACACCTTC.

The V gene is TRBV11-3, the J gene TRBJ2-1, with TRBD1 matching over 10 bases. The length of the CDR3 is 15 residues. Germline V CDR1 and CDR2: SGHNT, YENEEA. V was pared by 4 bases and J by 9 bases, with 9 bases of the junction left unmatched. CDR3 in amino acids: CASSSRDRGLSEQFF. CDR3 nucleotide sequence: TGTGCCAGCAGCTCCCGGGACAGGGGACTCAGTGAGCAGTTCTTC. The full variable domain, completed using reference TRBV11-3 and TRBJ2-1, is EAGVVQSPRYKIIEKKQPVAFWCNPISGHNTLYWYLQNLGQGPELLIRYENEEAVDDSQLPKDRFSAERLKGVDSTLKIQPAELGDSAVYLCASSSRDRGLSEQFFGPGTRLTVL.

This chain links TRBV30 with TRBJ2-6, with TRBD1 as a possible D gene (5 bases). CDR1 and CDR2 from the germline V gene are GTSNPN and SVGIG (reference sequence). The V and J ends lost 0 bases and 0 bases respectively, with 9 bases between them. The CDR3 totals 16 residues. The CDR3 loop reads CAWSVGGHSGANVLTF. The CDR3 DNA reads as TGTGCCTGGAGTGTAGGCGGACACTCTGGGGCCAACGTCCTGACTTTC.

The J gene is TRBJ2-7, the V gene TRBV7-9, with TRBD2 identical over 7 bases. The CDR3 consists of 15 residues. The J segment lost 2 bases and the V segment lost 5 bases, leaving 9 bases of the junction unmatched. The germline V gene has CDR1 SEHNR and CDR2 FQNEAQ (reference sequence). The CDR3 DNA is TGTGCCAGCAGCCAAGCGGCTAGCGGTGCCTACGAGCAGTACTTC. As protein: CASSQAASGAYEQYF.

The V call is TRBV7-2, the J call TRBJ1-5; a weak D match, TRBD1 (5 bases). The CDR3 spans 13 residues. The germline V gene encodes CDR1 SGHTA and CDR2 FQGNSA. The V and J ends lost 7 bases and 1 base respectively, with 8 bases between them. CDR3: CASNRQSNQPQHF. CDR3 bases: TGTGCCAGCAACCGACAGAGCAATCAGCCCCAGCATTTT.

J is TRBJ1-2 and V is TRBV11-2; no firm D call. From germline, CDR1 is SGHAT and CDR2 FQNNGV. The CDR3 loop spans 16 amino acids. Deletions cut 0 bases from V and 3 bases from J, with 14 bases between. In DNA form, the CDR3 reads TGTGCCAGCAGCTTAGATAGGTCTGGCGGATACTATGGCTACACCTTC. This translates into CASSLDRSGGYYGYTF. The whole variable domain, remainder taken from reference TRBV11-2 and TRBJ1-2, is EAGVAQSPRYKIIEKRQSVAFWCNPISGHATLYWYQQILGQGPKLLIQFQNNGVVDDSQLPKDRFSAERLKGVDSTLKIQPAKLEDSAVYLCASSLDRSGGYYGYTFGSGTRLTVV.

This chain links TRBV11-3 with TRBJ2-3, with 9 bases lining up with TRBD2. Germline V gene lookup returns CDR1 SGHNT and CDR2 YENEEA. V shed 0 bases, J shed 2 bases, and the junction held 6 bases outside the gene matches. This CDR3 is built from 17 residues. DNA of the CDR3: TGTGCCAGCAGCTTAGATCGGACTAGCGCTACCACAGATACGCAGTATTTT. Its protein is CASSLDRTSATTDTQYF.

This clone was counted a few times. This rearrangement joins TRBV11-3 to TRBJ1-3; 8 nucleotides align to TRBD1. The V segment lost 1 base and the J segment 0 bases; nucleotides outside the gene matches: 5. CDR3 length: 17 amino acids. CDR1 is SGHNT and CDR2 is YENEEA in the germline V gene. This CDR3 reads CASSLAQGASSGNTIYF. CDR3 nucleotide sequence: TGTGCCAGCAGCTTAGCCCAGGGGGCTAGCTCTGGAAACACCATATATTTT. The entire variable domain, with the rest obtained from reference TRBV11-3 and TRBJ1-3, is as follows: EAGVVQSPRYKIIEKKQPVAFWCNPISGHNTLYWYLQNLGQGPELLIRYENEEAVDDSQLPKDRFSAERLKGVDSTLKIQPAELGDSAVYLCASSLAQGASSGNTIYFGEGSWLTVV.

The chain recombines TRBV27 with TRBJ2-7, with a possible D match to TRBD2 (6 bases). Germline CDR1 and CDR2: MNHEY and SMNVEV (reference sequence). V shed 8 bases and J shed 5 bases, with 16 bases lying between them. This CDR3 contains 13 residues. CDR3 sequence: CASLSPGSDEQYF. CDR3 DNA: TGTGCCAGCCTAAGTCCCGGGAGTGACGAGCAGTACTTC.

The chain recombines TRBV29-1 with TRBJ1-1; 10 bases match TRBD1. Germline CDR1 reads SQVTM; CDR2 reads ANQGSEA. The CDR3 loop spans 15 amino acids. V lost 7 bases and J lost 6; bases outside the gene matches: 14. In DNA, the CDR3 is TGCAGCGCGGCCGGGACAGGGGCACCAGGGGCTGAAGCTTTCTTT. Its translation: CSAAGTGAPGAEAFF. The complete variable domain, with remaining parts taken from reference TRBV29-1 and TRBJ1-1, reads SAVISQKPSRDICQRGTSLTIQCQVDSQVTMMFWYRQQPGQSLTLIATANQGSEATYESGFVIDKFPISRPNLTFSTLTVSNMSPEDSSIYLCSAAGTGAPGAEAFFGQGTRLTVV.

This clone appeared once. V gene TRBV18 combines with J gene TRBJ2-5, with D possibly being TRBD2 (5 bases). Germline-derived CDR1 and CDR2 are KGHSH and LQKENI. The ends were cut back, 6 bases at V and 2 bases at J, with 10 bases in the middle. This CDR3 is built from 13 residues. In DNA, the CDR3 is TGTGCCAGCTCGCGGGTTTTACAAGAGACCCAGTACTTC. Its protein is CASSRVLQETQYF.

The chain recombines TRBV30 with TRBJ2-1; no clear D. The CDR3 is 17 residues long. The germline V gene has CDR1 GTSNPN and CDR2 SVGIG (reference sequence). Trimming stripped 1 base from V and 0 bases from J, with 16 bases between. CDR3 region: CAWSAHNRWSSYNEQFF. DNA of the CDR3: TGTGCCTGGAGTGCACACAACCGGTGGAGCTCCTACAATGAGCAGTTCTTC.

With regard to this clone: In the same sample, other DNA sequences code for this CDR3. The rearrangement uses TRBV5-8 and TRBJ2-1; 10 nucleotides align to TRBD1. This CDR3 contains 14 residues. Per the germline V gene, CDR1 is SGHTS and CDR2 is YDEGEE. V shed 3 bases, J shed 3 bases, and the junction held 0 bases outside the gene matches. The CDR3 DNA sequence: TGTGCCAGCAGCTGGGACAGGGGCTACAATGAGCAGTTCTTC. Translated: CASSWDRGYNEQFF.

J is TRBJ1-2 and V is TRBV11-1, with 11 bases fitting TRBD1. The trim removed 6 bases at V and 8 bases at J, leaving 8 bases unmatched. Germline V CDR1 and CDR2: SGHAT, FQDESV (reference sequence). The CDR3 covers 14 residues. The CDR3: CASRGQGEVSGYTF. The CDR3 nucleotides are TGTGCCAGCAGGGGACAGGGGGAAGTAAGCGGCTACACCTTC.

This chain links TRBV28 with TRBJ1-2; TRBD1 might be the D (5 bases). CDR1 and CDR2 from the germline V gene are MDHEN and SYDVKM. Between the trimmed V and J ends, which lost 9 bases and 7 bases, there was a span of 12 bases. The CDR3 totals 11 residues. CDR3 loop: CASGGVGGYTF. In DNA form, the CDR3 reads TGTGCCAGTGGAGGGGTGGGTGGCTACACCTTC.

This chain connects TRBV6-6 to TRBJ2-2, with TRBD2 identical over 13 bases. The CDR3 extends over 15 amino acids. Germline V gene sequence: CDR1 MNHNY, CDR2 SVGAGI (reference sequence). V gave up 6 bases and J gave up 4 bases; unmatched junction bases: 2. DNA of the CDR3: TGTGCCAGCAGACTAGCGGGAGGGCTCACCGGGGAGCTGTTTTTT. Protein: CASRLAGGLTGELFF.

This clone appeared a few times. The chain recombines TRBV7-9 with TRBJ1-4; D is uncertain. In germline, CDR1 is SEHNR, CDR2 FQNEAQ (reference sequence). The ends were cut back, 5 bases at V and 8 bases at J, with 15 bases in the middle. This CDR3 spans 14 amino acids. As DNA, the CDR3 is TGTGCCAGCAGCCCAGCGGGGTTAACGGAAAAACTGTTTTTT. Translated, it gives CASSPAGLTEKLFF.

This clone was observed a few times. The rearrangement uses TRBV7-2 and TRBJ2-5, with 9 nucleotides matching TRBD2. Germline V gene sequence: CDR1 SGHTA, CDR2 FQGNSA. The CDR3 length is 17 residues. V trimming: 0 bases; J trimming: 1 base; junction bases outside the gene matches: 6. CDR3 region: CASSLAPTSGPQETQYF. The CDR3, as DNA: TGTGCCAGCAGCTTAGCCCCAACTAGCGGGCCCCAAGAGACCCAGTACTTC.

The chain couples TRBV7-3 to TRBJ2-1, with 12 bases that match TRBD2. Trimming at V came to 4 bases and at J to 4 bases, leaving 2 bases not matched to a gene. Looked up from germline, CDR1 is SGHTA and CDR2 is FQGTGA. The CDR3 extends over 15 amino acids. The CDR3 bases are TGTGCCAGCAGCTACCTAGCGGGAGGGTACAATGAGCAGTTCTTC. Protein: CASSYLAGGYNEQFF.